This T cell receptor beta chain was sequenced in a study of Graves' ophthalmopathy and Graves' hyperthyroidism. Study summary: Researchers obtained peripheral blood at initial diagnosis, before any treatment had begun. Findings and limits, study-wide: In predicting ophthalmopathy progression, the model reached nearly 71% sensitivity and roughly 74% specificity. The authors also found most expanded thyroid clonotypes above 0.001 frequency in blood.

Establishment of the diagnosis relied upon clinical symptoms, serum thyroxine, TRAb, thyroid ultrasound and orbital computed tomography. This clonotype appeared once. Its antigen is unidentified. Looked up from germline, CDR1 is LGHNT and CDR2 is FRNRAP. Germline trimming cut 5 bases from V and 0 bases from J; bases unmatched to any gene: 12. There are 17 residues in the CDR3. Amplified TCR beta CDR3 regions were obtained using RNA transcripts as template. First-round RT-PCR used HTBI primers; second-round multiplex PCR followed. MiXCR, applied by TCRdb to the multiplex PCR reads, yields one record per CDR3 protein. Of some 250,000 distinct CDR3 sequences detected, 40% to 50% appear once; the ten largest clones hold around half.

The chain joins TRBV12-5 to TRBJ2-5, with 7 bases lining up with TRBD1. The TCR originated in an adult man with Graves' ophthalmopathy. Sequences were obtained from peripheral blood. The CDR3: CASGPETGLGYQETQYF. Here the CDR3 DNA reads TGTGCTAGTGGTCCGGAGACAGGGCTGGGGTACCAAGAGACCCAGTACTTC.